The 25 T cell receptor beta chains listed next were all sequenced from one sample in a study of PD-L1 blockade in urothelial cancer. Time point indicated: pretreatment peripheral blood. Sequenced by immunoSEQ multiplex PCR; TCRdb stores in-frame clones only, minus some. This sample has 30,000 to 40,000 clones; roughly 92% occur once, and the top ten carry about 11%. The starting material was PBMCs, obtained around atezolizumab (anti-PD-L1) treatment. The receptors derive from a woman in her fifties or sixties with urothelial cancer.

The chain carries TRBV2 and TRBJ2-7, with a possible D match to TRBD2 (7 bases). V was cut by 8 bases and J by 6 bases, with 17 bases left in between. The CDR3 consists of 13 residues. The germline CDR1 and CDR2 sequences are SNHLY and FYNNEI. CDR3 bases: TGTGCCAGCGTCGTCTTGGGGGGGGCCGAGCAGTACTTC. This codes for CASVVLGGAEQYF.

This clone has a single count. The rearrangement uses TRBV11-1 and TRBJ1-4; D may be TRBD1 (6 bases). Trimming took 5 bases from V and 5 from J, leaving 18 bases between them. Germline values: CDR1 SGHAT, CDR2 FQDESV (reference sequence). The CDR3 has 16 amino acids. The CDR3 here is CASSREGETPNEKLFF. In nucleotides, the CDR3 is TGTGCCAGCAGCCGCGAGGGGGAGACCCCCAATGAAAAACTGTTTTTT.

The rearrangement links TRBV6-5 to TRBJ2-5; TRBD1 is a possible D gene (6 bases). This CDR3 spans 14 amino acids. Germline V gives CDR1 MNHEY, CDR2 SVGAGI. V lost 4 bases and J lost 8, with 17 bases in between. DNA for the CDR3: TGTGCCAGCAGTTTCGGGACCTCCAGGGGAACCCAGTACTTC. Translation gives CASSFGTSRGTQYF.

This rearrangement joins TRBV27 to TRBJ2-7; unclear D gene. This CDR3 is built from 14 residues. Looked up from germline, CDR1 is MNHEY and CDR2 is SMNVEV (reference sequence). The germline V and J ends were trimmed by 6 bases and 3 bases, with 15 bases remaining between them. CDR3 sequence (DNA): TGTGCCAGCAGGTCTCATAGTATGTTCTACGAGCAGTACTTC. This sequence encodes CASRSHSMFYEQYF.

This chain links TRBV5-4 with TRBJ1-3; D possibly corresponds to TRBD1 (6 bases). Germline values: CDR1 SGHNT, CDR2 YYREEE (reference sequence). V lost 7 bases and J lost 4, with 15 bases in between. This CDR3 is 14 amino acids long. The chain's CDR3 is CASGSQGTGNTIYF. The CDR3 nucleotides read TGTGCCAGCGGATCCCAGGGGACCGGAAACACCATATATTTT.

This clone was observed once. This chain joins TRBV10-3 and TRBJ2-7; 8 nucleotides line up with TRBD1. The CDR3 contains 14 residues. Trimming took 3 bases from V and 2 from J; bases not matched to a gene: 3. CDR1 ENHRY and CDR2 SYGVKD come from the germline V gene. This CDR3 is CAISEQGGPYEQYF. The DNA for the CDR3 is TGTGCCATCAGTGAACAGGGGGGCCCCTACGAGCAGTACTTC.

The rearrangement uses TRBV9 and TRBJ2-3, with 10 bases lining up with TRBD2. After removal of 1 base from V and 3 bases from J, the junction contained 8 bases not matched to a gene. Germline CDR1 and CDR2: SGDLS and YYNGEE. This CDR3 has 17 residues. The CDR3 is CASSVRGTSALTDTQYF. DNA for the CDR3: TGTGCCAGCAGCGTACGCGGGACTAGCGCTCTTACAGATACGCAGTATTTT.

For this clone: An end of the junction does not agree with germline; a read error may underlie this. The chain uses TRBV7-7 and TRBJ2-2, with TRBD2 matching over 7 bases. Germline V gene sequence: CDR1 SSHAT, CDR2 FNYEAQ (reference sequence). This CDR3 is built from 15 residues. CDR3 nucleotide sequence: TGTGCTAGCAGACCGGGGACTACGAACACCGGGGAGCTGTTTTTT. Translating it yields CASRPGTTNTGELFF.

This chain uses TRBV5-1 with TRBJ1-2; TRBD1 matches 9 bases. The V gene's germline CDR1 is SGHRS and CDR2 YFSETQ. CDR3 size: 15 residues. The V and J ends lost 4 bases and 2 bases, in that order; junction bases with no gene match: 6. CDR3 sequence: CASSRDRESNYGYTF. CDR3 sequence (DNA): TGCGCCAGCAGCCGGGACAGGGAGAGCAACTATGGCTACACCTTC.

This clone has only one observation. This chain links TRBV11-3 with TRBJ2-7; D possibly corresponds to TRBD2 (5 bases). The germline V gene encodes CDR1 SGHNT and CDR2 YENEEA. The V end was cut by 5 bases, the J end by 6 bases, with 14 bases between. The CDR3 consists of 13 residues. CDR3 loop: CASSRTSSREQYF. The CDR3 DNA reads TGTGCCAGCAGCCGGACTTCCTCCCGCGAGCAGTACTTC.

The chain carries TRBV7-9 and TRBJ1-2; 7 bases agree with TRBD1. CDR3 length: 15 amino acids. The germline V gene encodes CDR1 SEHNR and CDR2 FQNEAQ (reference sequence). V lost 1 base and J lost 5; bases outside the gene matches: 7. The CDR3 spells CASSLESRTGYGYTF. The CDR3 region has the DNA TGTGCCAGCAGCTTAGAGTCGCGGACAGGATATGGCTACACCTTC.

The chain combines TRBV15 with TRBJ1-5; a weak D match, TRBD1 (5 bases). The ends were cut back, 5 bases at V and 4 bases at J, with 18 bases in the middle. The CDR3 covers 16 residues. CDR1 is LNHNV and CDR2 is YYDKDF in the germline V gene (reference sequence). The CDR3 reads CATSGKPGRENQPQHF. As DNA, the CDR3 is TGTGCCACCAGCGGTAAGCCGGGACGGGAGAATCAGCCCCAGCATTTT.

This chain connects TRBV27 to TRBJ2-3, with TRBD2 matching 9 bases. Germline lookup yields CDR1 MNHEY and CDR2 SMNVEV (reference sequence). This CDR3 is 17 amino acids long. The V gene end was trimmed by 5 bases and the J gene end by 2 bases; junction bases not matched to a gene: 11. CDR3 loop: CASSPPGVAGATDTQYF. The CDR3 bases are TGTGCCAGCAGTCCGCCAGGGGTAGCGGGAGCCACAGATACGCAGTATTTT.

The chain joins TRBV4-3 to TRBJ2-2; 16 bases fit TRBD2. After removal of 4 bases from V and 3 bases from J, the junction contained 5 bases not matched to a gene. CDR1 is LGHNA and CDR2 is YSLEER in the germline V gene. The CDR3 covers 18 residues. The CDR3 loop is CASSPGLAGGPDTGELFF. The CDR3 region has the DNA TGCGCCAGCAGCCCGGGACTAGCGGGAGGGCCGGACACCGGGGAGCTGTTTTTT.

The V gene is TRBV7-3, the J gene TRBJ1-5; D unclear. Germline assignment: CDR1 SGHTA and CDR2 FQGTGA. This CDR3 region has 15 residues. V was pared by 6 bases and J by 0 bases, with 12 bases between. Written as DNA, the CDR3 is TGTGCCAGCAGTAAAAGGCAGGTTAGCAATCAGCCCCAGCATTTT. This translates into CASSKRQVSNQPQHF.

This chain joins TRBV5-1 and TRBJ2-5; a possible D gene is TRBD2 (5 bases). Germline V gene sequence: CDR1 SGHRS, CDR2 YFSETQ. V gave up 4 bases and J gave up 5 bases, with 18 bases separating them. CDR3 length: 15 residues. CDR3 sequence: CASSQAPASSETQYF. The CDR3 region has the DNA TGCGCCAGCAGCCAGGCACCGGCTAGCTCGGAGACCCAGTACTTC. The entire variable domain, with the rest obtained from reference TRBV5-1 and TRBJ2-5, is as follows: KAGVTQTPRYLIKTRGQQVTLSCSPISGHRSVSWYQQTPGQGLQFLFEYFSETQRNKGNFPGRFSGRQFSNSRSEMNVSTLELGDSALYLCASSQAPASSETQYFGPGTRLLVL.

This clone has just one count. The chain has TRBV28 and TRBJ1-1; D remains ambiguous. Trimming cost V 1 base and J 5 bases, with 23 bases left between them. Germline V lookup: CDR1 MDHEN, CDR2 SYDVKM. The CDR3 sequence is 18 residues long. DNA of the CDR3: TGTGCCAGCAGTTTATTTCTGACGGACCGCCGAGGGTGGACTGAAGCTTTCTTT. Protein sequence: CASSLFLTDRRGWTEAFF.

The V call is TRBV4-3, the J call TRBJ2-5; 8 nucleotides match TRBD2. This CDR3 has 16 residues. Unmatched junction bases numbered 5, after V lost 0 bases and J lost 2 bases. CDR1 LGHNA and CDR2 YSLEER come from the germline V gene. CDR3 bases: TGCGCCAGCAGCCAAGAATTAGCGGGGATTCAAGAGACCCAGTACTTC. Translated: CASSQELAGIQETQYF.

V usage is TRBV27 and J usage is TRBJ2-7; TRBD2 might be the D (5 bases). CDR3 size: 13 residues. Germline CDR1 MNHEY, CDR2 SMNVEV (reference sequence). V shed 3 bases and J shed 3 bases, with 9 bases lying between them. This chain's CDR3 is CASSFGVNYEQYF. DNA of the CDR3: TGTGCCAGCAGTTTCGGGGTGAACTACGAGCAGTACTTC.

The rearrangement uses TRBV5-1 and TRBJ2-6; 12 bases align to TRBD1. The V segment lost 3 bases and the J segment 2 bases; nucleotides outside the gene matches: 0. The CDR3 loop spans 16 amino acids. Germline CDR1 reads SGHRS; CDR2 reads YFSETQ. The CDR3: CASSWDRGPGANVLTF. In nucleotides, the CDR3 is TGCGCCAGCAGCTGGGACAGGGGGCCTGGGGCCAACGTCCTGACTTTC.

V and J are TRBV30 and TRBJ1-5; D is uncertain. Trimming took off 5 bases at V and 5 bases at J, with 7 bases between the two ends. The CDR3 is made up of 11 amino acids. The V gene's germline CDR1 is GTSNPN and CDR2 SVGIG (reference sequence). The CDR3 region is CAWGTDQPQHF. CDR3 coding DNA: TGTGCCTGGGGTACAGATCAGCCCCAGCATTTT.

This clone was counted a few times. This sequence joins TRBV6-1 and TRBJ2-7, with a tentative D call TRBD1 (6 bases). CDR1 is MNHNS, CDR2 SASEGT, per germline. This CDR3 contains 12 residues. The germline V and J ends were trimmed by 5 bases and 5 bases, with 10 bases remaining between them. CDR3 nucleotides: TGTGCCAGCAGTTTGGACAGTAACGAGCAGTACTTC. Protein product: CASSLDSNEQYF.

CDR3 region: CASSLAGRAGNEQFF. The CDR3 region has the DNA TGTGCCAGCAGCTTAGCGGGCAGGGCTGGGAATGAGCAGTTCTTC. This chain uses TRBV7-9 with TRBJ2-1, with a possible D match to TRBD1 (5 bases). V dropped 0 bases and J dropped 7 bases, with 13 bases sitting between them. CDR1 and CDR2 from the germline V gene are SEHNR and FQNEAQ (reference sequence). CDR3 length: 15 residues.

Only one count was recorded for this clone. The CDR3 loop is CASSSGDRGLHTPRSYEQYF. CDR3 DNA: TGTGCCAGCAGCTCGGGGGACAGGGGGCTACACACCCCCCGCTCCTACGAGCAGTACTTC. The rearrangement links TRBV9 to TRBJ2-7; 12 nucleotides agree with TRBD1. Trimming cost V 4 bases and J 0 bases; bases outside gene matches: 17. The CDR3 length is 20 residues. Germline CDR1 and CDR2: SGDLS and YYNGEE.

The chain carries TRBV6-4 and TRBJ1-1, with TRBD1 as a possible D gene (5 bases). V lost 7 bases to trimming and J lost 6 bases, with 12 bases between them. The CDR3 has 12 residues. From germline, CDR1 is MRHNA and CDR2 SNTAGT. The CDR3 here is CASTYRRPEAFF. CDR3 nucleotide sequence: TGTGCCAGCACCTACAGGCGCCCTGAAGCTTTCTTT.